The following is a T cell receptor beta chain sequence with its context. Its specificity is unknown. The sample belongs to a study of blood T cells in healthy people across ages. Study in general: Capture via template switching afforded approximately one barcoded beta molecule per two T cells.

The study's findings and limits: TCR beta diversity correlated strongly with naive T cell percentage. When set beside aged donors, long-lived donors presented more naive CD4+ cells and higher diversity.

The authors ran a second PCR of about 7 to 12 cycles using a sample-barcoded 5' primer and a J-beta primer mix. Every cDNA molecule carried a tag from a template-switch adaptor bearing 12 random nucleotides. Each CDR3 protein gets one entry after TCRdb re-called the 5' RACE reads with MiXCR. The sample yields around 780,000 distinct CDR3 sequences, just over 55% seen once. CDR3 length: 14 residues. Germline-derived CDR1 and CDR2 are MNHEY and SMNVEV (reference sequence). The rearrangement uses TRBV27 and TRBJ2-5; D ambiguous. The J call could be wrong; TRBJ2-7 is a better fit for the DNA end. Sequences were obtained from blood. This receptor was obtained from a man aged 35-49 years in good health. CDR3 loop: CASSLRGLGDEQYF. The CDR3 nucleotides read TGTGCCAGCAGTTTAAGAGGTCTCGGTGACGAGCAGTACTTC.